The entry that follows covers one T cell receptor beta chain sequence. This CDR3 has 13 amino acids. V lost 3 bases and J lost 6, with 11 bases in between. CDR1 and CDR2 (germline): KGHSH, LQKENI. These data originate in a study of CD8+CD57+ T cells in acquired aplastic anemia. Across the whole study: Each DNA sample taken from sorted CD4+ and CD8+ cells came to approximately 3.2 ug on average.

The use of genomic DNA as template underpinned the TCR beta VDJ and CDR3 profiling. TCRdb used MiXCR to reprocess the reads, holding one entry per CDR3 protein. The sample lists 100,000 to 150,000 distinct CDR3 sequences, 48% seen once, with roughly 2.6% in the top ten. The sequenced material came from sorted CD4+, CD8+, or CD8+CD57+ T cells (not recorded which) from PBMCs. The receptor was isolated from a human donor in good health, serving as a control. The V call is TRBV18, the J call TRBJ1-2; D not resolved. In nucleotides, the CDR3 is TGTGCCAGCTCACCTATCAAAACGGATGGCTACACCTTC. Encoded protein: CASSPIKTDGYTF.